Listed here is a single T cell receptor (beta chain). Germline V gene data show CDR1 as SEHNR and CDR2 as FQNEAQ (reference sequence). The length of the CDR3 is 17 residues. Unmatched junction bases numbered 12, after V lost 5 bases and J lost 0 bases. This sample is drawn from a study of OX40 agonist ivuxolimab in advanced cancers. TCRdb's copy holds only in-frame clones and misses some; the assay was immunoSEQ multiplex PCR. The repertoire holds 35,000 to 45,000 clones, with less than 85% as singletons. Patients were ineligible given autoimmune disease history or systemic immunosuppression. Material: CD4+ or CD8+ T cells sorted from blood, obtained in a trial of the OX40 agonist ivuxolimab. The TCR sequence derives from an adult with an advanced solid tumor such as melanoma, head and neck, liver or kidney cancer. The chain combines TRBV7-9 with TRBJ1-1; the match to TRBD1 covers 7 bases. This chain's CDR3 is CASSLGKWDSLNTEAFF. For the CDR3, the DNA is TGTGCCAGCAGCCTAGGAAAATGGGACAGCTTGAACACTGAAGCTTTCTTT. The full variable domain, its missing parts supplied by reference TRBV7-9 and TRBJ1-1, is DTGVSQNPRHKITKRGQNVTFRCDPISEHNRLYWYRQTLGQGPEFLTYFQNEAQLEKSRLLSDRFSAERPKGSFSTLEIQRTEQGDSAMYLCASSLGKWDSLNTEAFFGQGTRLTVV.